The present T cell receptor (beta chain) was sequenced within a study of T cell repertoires in cytomegalovirus infection (dated by TCRdb to the late 2010s). Notes on the research overall: Recently identified HLA-C-restricted CMV epitopes, whose presentation resists viral immunomodulation, were targeted by peptide stimulations together with well-studied HLA-B-restricted epitopes. Donor HLA type was relevant to the analysis, because carriage of CMV infection together with the matching HLA type was indicated by public TCR beta signatures.

Sequenced on an Illumina HiSeq 1500. Clones were called with MiXCR by TCRdb after fastp trimmed the public reads at Q25, and only in-frame beta chains were retained. CDR3 protein sequences are deduplicated, and each keeps its most common genes and DNA. The sample table records about 920,000 distinct CDR3 sequences; around 32% of these occur just once. The ten largest make up more than 12% of the sample. In the case of this clonotype: There is no known antigen for this receptor. No base qualities exist here, and no much larger clone lies one base off it.

Explained via the paper, the treatment or condition label denotes: in vitro stimulation with specific CMV peptide epitopes to enrich CMV-specific T cells. Compared with germline, V lacks 6 bases and J lacks 8 bases; bases without a gene match: 13. The germline V gene encodes CDR1 SQVTM and CDR2 ANQGSEA. Inclusive of the bounding cysteine and phenylalanine, the CDR3 is 15 residues long. The DNA shown is the 45-base CDR3, in frame from base 1. Study-level results and caveats: In both this cohort and an independent roughly 350-donor cohort, the cumulative frequency of public TCR beta family members distinguished carriers of CMV infection plus the relevant HLA type. The ex vivo response was dominated by HLA-C-restricted CMV-specific TCR beta clonotypes, which also provided the single most frequent clonotype in two of eight donors.

The V and J segments used are TRBV29-1 and TRBJ2-1, with TRBD2 identical over 10 junction bases. The source of this sequence is a human donor in good health (CMV status not recorded). Some clones in this sample may be carry-over from other donors' samples. The sequencing used cultured CD8+ T cells from PBMCs, collected from culture after CMV antigen stimulation. In nucleotide form, the sequence is TGCAGCGTCTCCTTCAGCGGGGGGGAAGGTGATGAGCAGTTCTTC. This codes for CSVSFSGGEGDEQFF.